The text below deals with one T cell receptor (beta chain). Clones were sequenced by immunoSEQ multiplex PCR, and TCRdb holds only the in-frame ones, with some missing. The sample has 250,000 or so clones; 87% are singletons. The record originates from a study of blood T cell repertoires in COVID-19. Looking at the study overall: The cDNA or gDNA used as material had been derived from T cells, B-cell-depleted T cells, or PBMCs.

The V and J ends lost 0 bases and 9 bases respectively, with 11 bases between them. The germline V gene has CDR1 MNHNS and CDR2 SASEGT. The CDR3 has 13 residues. This TCR came from a woman in her thirties or forties who had recovered from COVID-19. The chain employs TRBV6-1 and TRBJ2-5; D is uncertain. Material for sequencing was peripheral blood. The DNA of the CDR3 is TGTGCCAGCAGTGAAGCGGGTTACCGGGCCCAGTACTTC. Encoded protein: CASSEAGYRAQYF.